This T cell receptor beta chain derives from a study of vaccination and CD4 T cells after COVID-19. Across the study: Six male and four female convalescents took part, two of them Hispanic. Overlapping peptides of the spike proteins of SARS-CoV-2, HCoV-NL63, HCoV-OC43 and HCoV-229E were used for cell stimulation.

Treatment: roughly 11-day PBMC culture with coronavirus spike peptide pools or control peptides (ViraFEST assay). It was with roughly 9.7 IU/ml IL-2 and roughly 10 ug/ml peptide pools that two million PBMCs per well were cultured. An Oncomine TCR Beta short-read assay was used to sequence the DNA from cultured CD4+ T cells. Via MiXCR, TCRdb re-called the PCR reads, giving one row per CDR3 protein. The sample comprises some 15,000 distinct CDR3 sequences, more than 20% of which are singletons, and around 17% rests with the top ten. This clonotype was detected only a few times. Its antigen is unknown. V lost 4 bases and J 4 bases, leaving 14 bases between the germline ends. CDR1 is DFQATT and CDR2 is SNEGSKA in the germline V gene (reference sequence). The CDR3 totals 14 residues. Study results and caveats: Looking at convalescent patients, 304 of their 307 vaccine-specific clones were spike mono-reactive.

The origin of this receptor is a human donor who had recovered from COVID-19. Sequencing was performed on CD4+ T cells from blood, cultured in vitro, taken after SARS-CoV-2 vaccination. The V and J genes are TRBV20-1 and TRBJ1-5; D is unclear. The CDR3 DNA is TGCAGTGCTAACTATCCAGAGGCAAATCAGCCCCAGCATTTT. It specifies CSANYPEANQPQHF.